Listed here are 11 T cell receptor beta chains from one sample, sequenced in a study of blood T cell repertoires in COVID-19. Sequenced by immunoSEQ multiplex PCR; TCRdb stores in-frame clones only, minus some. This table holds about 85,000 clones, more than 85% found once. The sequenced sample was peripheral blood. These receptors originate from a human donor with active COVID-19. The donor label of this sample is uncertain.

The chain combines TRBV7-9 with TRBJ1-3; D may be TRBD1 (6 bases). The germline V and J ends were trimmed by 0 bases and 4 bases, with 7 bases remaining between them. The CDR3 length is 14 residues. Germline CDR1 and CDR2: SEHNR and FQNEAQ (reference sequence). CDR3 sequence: CASSLATGGNTIYF. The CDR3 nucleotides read TGTGCCAGCAGCTTAGCGACAGGCGGAAACACCATATATTTT.

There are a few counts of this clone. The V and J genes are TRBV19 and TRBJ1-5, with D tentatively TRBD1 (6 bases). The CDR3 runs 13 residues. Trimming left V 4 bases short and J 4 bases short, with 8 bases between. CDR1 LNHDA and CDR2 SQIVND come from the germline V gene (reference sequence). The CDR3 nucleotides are TGTGCCAGTAGTAACAGGGAGAATCAGCCCCAGCATTTT. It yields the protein CASSNRENQPQHF.

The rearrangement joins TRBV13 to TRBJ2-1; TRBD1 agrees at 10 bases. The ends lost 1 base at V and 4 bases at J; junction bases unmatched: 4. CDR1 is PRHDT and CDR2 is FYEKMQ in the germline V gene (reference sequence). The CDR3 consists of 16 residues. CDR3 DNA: TGTGCCAGCAGCTTAGAGAGGACAGGGGGTTACAATGAGCAGTTCTTC. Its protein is CASSLERTGGYNEQFF.

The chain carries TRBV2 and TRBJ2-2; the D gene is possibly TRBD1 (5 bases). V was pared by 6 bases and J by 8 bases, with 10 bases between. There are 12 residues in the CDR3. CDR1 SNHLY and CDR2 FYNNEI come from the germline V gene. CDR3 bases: TGTGCCAGCAGGGTACAGGCGGGGGAGCTGTTTTTT. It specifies CASRVQAGELFF.

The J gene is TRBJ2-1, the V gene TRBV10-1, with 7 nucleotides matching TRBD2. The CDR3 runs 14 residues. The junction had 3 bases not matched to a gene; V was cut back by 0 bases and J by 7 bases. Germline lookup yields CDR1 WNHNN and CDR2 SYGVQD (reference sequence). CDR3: CASSESIGRNEQFF. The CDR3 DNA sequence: TGCGCCAGCAGTGAGTCTATCGGGAGGAATGAGCAGTTCTTC.

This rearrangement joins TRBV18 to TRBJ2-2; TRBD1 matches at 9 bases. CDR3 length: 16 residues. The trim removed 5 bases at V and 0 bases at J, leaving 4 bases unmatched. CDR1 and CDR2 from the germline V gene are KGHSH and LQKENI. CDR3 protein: CASSDTGGSNTGELFF. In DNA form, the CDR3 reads TGTGCCAGCTCAGATACAGGGGGCTCGAACACCGGGGAGCTGTTTTTT.

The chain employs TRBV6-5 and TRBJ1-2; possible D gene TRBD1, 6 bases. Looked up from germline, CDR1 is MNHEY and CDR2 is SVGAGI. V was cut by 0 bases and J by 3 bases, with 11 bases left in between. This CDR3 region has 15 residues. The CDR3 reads CASSYSTGNYYGYTF. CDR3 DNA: TGTGCCAGCAGTTACTCGACAGGCAATTACTATGGCTACACCTTC.

CDR3 nucleotides: TGTGCCAGCAGTAGGAGGAACTACGAGCAGTACTTC. It codes for CASSRRNYEQYF. The rearrangement links TRBV6-6 to TRBJ2-7; D is possibly TRBD2 (5 bases). This CDR3 contains 12 residues. CDR1 and CDR2 from the germline V gene are MNHNY and SVGAGI (reference sequence). With 5 bases removed from V and 3 bases from J, the gap between germline ends came to 8 bases.

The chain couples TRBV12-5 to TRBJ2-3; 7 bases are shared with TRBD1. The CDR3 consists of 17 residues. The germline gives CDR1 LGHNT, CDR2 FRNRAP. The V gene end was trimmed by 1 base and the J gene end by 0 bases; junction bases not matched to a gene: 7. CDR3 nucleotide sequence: TGTGCTAGTGGTTTGGAGACAGGGTCTTCTAGCACAGATACGCAGTATTTT. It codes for CASGLETGSSSTDTQYF.

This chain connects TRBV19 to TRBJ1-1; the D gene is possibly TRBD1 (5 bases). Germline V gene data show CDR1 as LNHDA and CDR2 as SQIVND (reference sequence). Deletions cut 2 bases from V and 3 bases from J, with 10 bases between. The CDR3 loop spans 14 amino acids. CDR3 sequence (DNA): TGTGCCAGTAGTATACAGCAAGGGGACACTGAAGCTTTCTTT. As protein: CASSIQQGDTEAFF.

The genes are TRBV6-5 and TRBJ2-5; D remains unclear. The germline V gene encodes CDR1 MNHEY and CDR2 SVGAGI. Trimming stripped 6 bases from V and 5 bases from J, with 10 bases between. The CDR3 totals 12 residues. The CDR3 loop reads CASSLTGETQYF. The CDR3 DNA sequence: TGTGCCAGCAGCCTCACCGGGGAGACCCAGTACTTC.